The next 17 T cell receptor beta chains were all read from a single sample in a study of T cell repertoires in ileal Crohn's disease (dated by TCRdb to about 2019). Library preparation used the immunoSEQ multiplex PCR assay. Drawn from immuneACCESS, this table holds only the in-frame rearrangements with V and J called that TCRdb kept. Clones are partly lost; checked studies trace under half to an unresolved V gene and leave the rest unexplained. The table for this sample lists 13,000 or so clones; about 85% of them were counted only once. Roughly 3.7% of the sample is in the top ten clones. The sequenced material came from ileal tissue. The source of these receptors is an adult with Crohn's disease.

The rearrangement links TRBV7-8 to TRBJ2-5, with TRBD1 identical over 7 bases. The tail of the sequence fits TRBJ2-7 better, so the J call may be wrong. The germline V gene encodes CDR1 SGHVS and CDR2 FQNEAQ. CDR3 length equals 16 residues. The CDR3 DNA follows: TGTGCCAGCAGCCCCGAGGGGGCGGCTCGCTCCTACGAGCAGTACTTC. It specifies CASSPEGAARSYEQYF.

The V gene is TRBV5-1, the J gene TRBJ2-1; 9 nucleotides line up with TRBD2. The ends lost 1 base at V and 8 bases at J; junction bases unmatched: 13. The CDR3 sequence is 17 residues long. Per the germline V gene, CDR1 is SGHRS and CDR2 is YFSETQ. DNA for the CDR3: TGCGCCAGCAGCTTGCGGACTAGCGAATTCGGCAGCGATGAGCAGTTCTTC. It codes for CASSLRTSEFGSDEQFF.

V gene TRBV9 combines with J gene TRBJ2-3; D may be TRBD1 (7 bases). Germline V gives CDR1 SGDLS, CDR2 YYNGEE. The V gene lost 6 bases and the J gene lost 2 bases, with 25 bases spanning the gap. The CDR3 is 18 amino acids. CDR3: CASNSQGKGGVPTDTQYF. The CDR3 nucleotides read TGTGCCAGCAACTCACAGGGGAAGGGGGGAGTCCCCACAGATACGCAGTATTTT.

This clone was seen a handful of times. The V gene is TRBV6-6, the J gene TRBJ2-3, with TRBD2 matching over 8 bases. The CDR3 loop spans 15 amino acids. The V segment lost 5 bases and the J segment 5 bases; nucleotides outside the gene matches: 9. Per the germline V gene, CDR1 is MNHNY and CDR2 is SVGAGI (reference sequence). The CDR3, as DNA: TGTGCCAGCAGTCCGGCGGGGGGCCCGAAAGATACGCAGTATTTT. This gives the protein CASSPAGGPKDTQYF.

CDR3 nucleotide sequence: TGTGCCAGCAGTGGGGTGACAACCAAAAACATTCAGTACTTC. Its protein is CASSGVTTKNIQYF. This chain connects TRBV2 to TRBJ2-4; no reliable D call. The V gene's germline CDR1 is SNHLY and CDR2 FYNNEI. The CDR3 length is 14 residues. V lost 4 bases to trimming and J lost 2 bases, with 9 bases between them.

V is TRBV9 and J is TRBJ2-5; 11 bases map to TRBD1. The J call may not be correct, given that the DNA end is closer to TRBJ2-7. The CDR3 has 15 amino acids. Germline V gives CDR1 SGDLS, CDR2 YYNGEE. CDR3 nucleotides: TGTGCCAGCAGCCTCAGGGACAGGGGGGATAACGAGCAGTACTTC. This codes for CASSLRDRGDNEQYF.

The V gene is TRBV2, the J gene TRBJ1-1, with TRBD1 as a possible D gene (6 bases). V gave up 6 bases and J gave up 5 bases, with 13 bases separating them. This CDR3 has 13 amino acids. The germline CDR1 and CDR2 sequences are SNHLY and FYNNEI. The CDR3 DNA follows: TGTGCCAGCAGGGCCGGACAGCAAACTGAAGCTTTCTTT. Protein: CASRAGQQTEAFF. Using reference TRBV2 and TRBJ1-1 for the parts outside the CDR3, the full variable domain is EPEVTQTPSHQVTQMGQEVILRCVPISNHLYFYWYRQILGQKVEFLVSFYNNEISEKSEIFDDQFSVERPDGSNFTLKIRSTKLEDSAMYFCASRAGQQTEAFFGQGTRLTVV.

This clone showed up just a few times. The rearrangement joins TRBV7-8 to TRBJ2-5; 7 bases map to TRBD2. V lost 1 base to trimming and J lost 4 bases; unmatched junction nucleotides: 6. The CDR3 is 15 residues long. CDR1 SGHVS and CDR2 FQNEAQ come from the germline V gene. CDR3 nucleotide sequence: TGTGCCAGCAGCTTAGTTTCCGGACTAGGAGAGACCCAGTACTTC. Translating gives CASSLVSGLGETQYF.

V gene TRBV7-2 combines with J gene TRBJ2-2, with 7 positions matching TRBD2. The V gene's germline CDR1 is SGHTA and CDR2 FQGNSA. Trimming took 2 bases from V and 7 from J; bases not matched to a gene: 13. The length of the CDR3 is 17 residues. In DNA form, the CDR3 reads TGTGCCAGCAGCTTAATGGTTGCTAGCGGTCAAGGCGGGGAGCTGTTTTTT. Its translation is CASSLMVASGQGGELFF.

There are a few counts of this clone. The V call is TRBV5-1, the J call TRBJ2-5, with TRBD2 identical over 14 bases. V gave up 2 bases and J gave up 4 bases; unmatched junction bases: 4. Germline values: CDR1 SGHRS, CDR2 YFSETQ. The CDR3 length is 16 residues. In DNA, the CDR3 is TGCGCCAGCAGCTTCGGGACTAGCGGGGGCGGAGAGACCCAGTACTTC. Residues: CASSFGTSGGGETQYF. The full variable domain, with the rest looked up from reference TRBV5-1 and TRBJ2-5, is KAGVTQTPRYLIKTRGQQVTLSCSPISGHRSVSWYQQTPGQGLQFLFEYFSETQRNKGNFPGRFSGRQFSNSRSEMNVSTLELGDSALYLCASSFGTSGGGETQYFGPGTRLLVL.

The CDR3 loop reads CASSPGSGNTEAFF. CDR3 sequence (DNA): TGTGCCAGCAGCCCGGGGTCCGGGAACACTGAAGCTTTCTTT. The J gene is TRBJ1-1, the V gene TRBV11-2; D is undetermined. The germline V gene has CDR1 SGHAT and CDR2 FQNNGV. The CDR3 spans 14 residues. Trimming stripped 5 bases from V and 1 base from J, with 11 bases between.

J is TRBJ2-3 and V is TRBV7-8, with D possibly matching TRBD2 (6 bases). Germline V CDR1 and CDR2: SGHVS, FQNEAQ. The CDR3 totals 13 residues. V was cut by 3 bases and J by 6 bases, with 10 bases left in between. CDR3 in DNA: TGTGCCAGCAGCTTCGGGGACTTGGATACGCAGTATTTT. This translates into CASSFGDLDTQYF.

This clone was counted a few times. The chain recombines TRBV5-6 with TRBJ2-1, with a weak D call TRBD2 (6 bases). The CDR3 sequence is 14 residues long. The ends were cut back, 0 bases at V and 6 bases at J, with 10 bases in the middle. CDR1 and CDR2 (germline): SGHDT, YYEEEE. DNA for the CDR3: TGTGCCAGCAGCTTGGGCGGGGCAGCCAATGAGCAGTTCTTC. Its protein product is CASSLGGAANEQFF.

This chain uses TRBV10-3 with TRBJ2-1, with TRBD2 matching over 8 bases. CDR3 length equals 14 residues. Germline trimming cut 10 bases from V and 4 bases from J; bases unmatched to any gene: 9. Germline CDR1 reads ENHRY; CDR2 reads SYGVKD. The CDR3 spells CATGAGDHYNEQFF. CDR3 nucleotides: TGTGCCACCGGAGCGGGGGACCATTACAATGAGCAGTTCTTC.

CDR3 protein: CASSFTRQETQYF. The CDR3 nucleotides read TGCGCCAGCAGCTTCACTAGGCAAGAGACCCAGTACTTC. This chain uses TRBV5-1 with TRBJ2-5; D is possibly TRBD2 (5 bases). V was trimmed by 2 bases and J by 2 bases, leaving 7 bases between them. The CDR3 extends over 13 amino acids. Per the germline V gene, CDR1 is SGHRS and CDR2 is YFSETQ.

The chain joins TRBV9 to TRBJ2-3; 8 bases are shared with TRBD2. V trimming: 0 bases; J trimming: 5 bases; junction bases outside the gene matches: 2. This CDR3 region has 14 residues. Germline V lookup: CDR1 SGDLS, CDR2 YYNGEE. CDR3 sequence: CASSVETSGDTQYF. The CDR3 bases are TGTGCCAGCAGCGTAGAAACTAGCGGAGATACGCAGTATTTT.

V usage is TRBV6-5 and J usage is TRBJ2-5; D unclear. The CDR3 spans 14 residues. Germline loops: CDR1 MNHEY, CDR2 SVGAGI. V was cut by 2 bases and J by 0 bases, with 7 bases left in between. The DNA for the CDR3 is TGTGCCAGCAGTTACGGTCAGAACCAAGAGACCCAGTACTTC. Protein sequence: CASSYGQNQETQYF.